The next 8 T cell receptor beta chains were all read from a single sample in a study of T cells in Graves' hyperthyroidism and ophthalmopathy. The source material, RNA transcripts, was used to amplify TCR beta CDR3 regions. TCR CDR3 underwent first-round RT-PCR with the HTBI primer set. A single record per CDR3 protein comes from TCRdb applying MiXCR to the multiplex PCR reads. The sample records 690,000 or so distinct CDR3 sequences, approximately 18% being singletons. Sequencing was carried out using blood. These receptors were taken from a woman in her fifties or sixties with Graves' hyperthyroidism that later progressed to Graves' ophthalmopathy.

The V and J genes are TRBV6-2 or TRBV6-3 and TRBJ2-6; no reliable D call. The V end was cut by 5 bases, the J end by 0 bases, with 11 bases between. The CDR3 extends over 16 amino acids. The germline V gene encodes CDR1 MNHEY and CDR2 SVGEGT. This chain's CDR3 is CASSQTDRSGANVLTF. In DNA, the CDR3 is TGTGCCAGCAGTCAAACGGACCGCTCTGGGGCCAACGTCCTGACTTTC.

This clonotype was recorded a few times. V and J are TRBV19 and TRBJ1-1, with 7 bases aligning to TRBD1. V shed 4 bases, J shed 6 bases, and the junction held 5 bases outside the gene matches. The germline gives CDR1 LNHDA, CDR2 SQIVND (reference sequence). The CDR3 has 13 amino acids. Written as DNA, the CDR3 is TGTGCCAGTAGTACGTATACAGGGGCTGAAGCTTTCTTT. It encodes CASSTYTGAEAFF.

This clonotype occurred a few times. V and J are TRBV20-1 and TRBJ1-5, with 7 bases that match TRBD1. This CDR3 has 15 amino acids. Germline V lookup: CDR1 DFQATT, CDR2 SNEGSKA (reference sequence). V lost 5 bases and J lost 4; bases outside the gene matches: 11. CDR3 DNA sequence: TGCAGTGCTGAAGCCATGGGACAGCTTAATCAGCCCCAGCATTTT. Protein product: CSAEAMGQLNQPQHF.

This chain uses TRBV29-1 with TRBJ2-5; D is unresolved. Germline V gene data show CDR1 as SQVTM and CDR2 as ANQGSEA. This CDR3 is built from 11 residues. Trimming shortened V by 2 bases and J by 0 bases, and 1 base separated the two germline ends. The CDR3 nucleotides read TGCAGCGTTGAAAACCAAGAGACCCAGTACTTC. This sequence encodes CSVENQETQYF.

The sample holds many counts of this clonotype. The V gene is TRBV5-6, the J gene TRBJ2-7, with D tentatively TRBD1 or TRBD2 (5 bases each). The CDR3 is 15 residues long. V was shortened by 2 bases and J by 5 bases, with 17 bases between the two germline ends. The germline CDR1 and CDR2 sequences are SGHDT and YYEEEE. CDR3 sequence: CASSFGTGTPDEQYF. The CDR3 DNA follows: TGTGCCAGCAGCTTCGGTACCGGGACCCCTGACGAGCAGTACTTC.

The chain recombines TRBV27 with TRBJ1-1, with 8 bases aligning to TRBD1. This CDR3 has 15 residues. The germline V gene encodes CDR1 MNHEY and CDR2 SMNVEV (reference sequence). Trimming removed 4 bases from V and 0 bases from J; junction bases left unmatched: 4. CDR3 region: CASSSGQALNTEAFF. The CDR3 nucleotides read TGTGCCAGCAGTTCGGGACAGGCCTTGAACACTGAAGCTTTCTTT.

This chain joins TRBV19 and TRBJ1-1; D is uncertain. Germline loops: CDR1 LNHDA, CDR2 SQIVND (reference sequence). The CDR3 has 15 residues. V gave up 0 bases and J gave up 2 bases, with 10 bases separating them. The CDR3 nucleotides are TGTGCCAGTAGTATAGACGCGTGGGGAAACACTGAAGCTTTCTTT. Translating it yields CASSIDAWGNTEAFF.

This sequence joins TRBV9 and TRBJ2-3, with 7 bases lining up with TRBD2. The junction had 2 bases not matched to a gene; V was cut back by 0 bases and J by 1 base. Germline lookup yields CDR1 SGDLS and CDR2 YYNGEE. This CDR3 has 15 residues. CDR3 nucleotides: TGTGCCAGCAGCGTAGATGCGGGGGGCACAGATACGCAGTATTTT. Translated: CASSVDAGGTDTQYF.